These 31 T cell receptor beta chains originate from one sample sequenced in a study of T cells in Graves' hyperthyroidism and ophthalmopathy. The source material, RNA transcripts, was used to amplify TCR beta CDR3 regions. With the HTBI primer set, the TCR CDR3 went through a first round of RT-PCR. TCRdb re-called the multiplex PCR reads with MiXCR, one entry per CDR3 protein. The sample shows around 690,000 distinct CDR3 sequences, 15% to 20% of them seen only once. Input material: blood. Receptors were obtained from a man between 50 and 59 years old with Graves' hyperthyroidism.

This chain's CDR3 is CASSPAGGDFLAKNIQYF. The CDR3 nucleotides read TGCGCCAGCAGCCCAGCGGGAGGTGACTTTCTAGCCAAAAACATTCAGTACTTC. The chain recombines TRBV5-1 with TRBJ2-4; TRBD2 matches at 9 bases. The trim removed 4 bases at V and 0 bases at J, leaving 11 bases unmatched. The CDR3 is made up of 18 amino acids. Germline CDR1 reads SGHRS; CDR2 reads YFSETQ.

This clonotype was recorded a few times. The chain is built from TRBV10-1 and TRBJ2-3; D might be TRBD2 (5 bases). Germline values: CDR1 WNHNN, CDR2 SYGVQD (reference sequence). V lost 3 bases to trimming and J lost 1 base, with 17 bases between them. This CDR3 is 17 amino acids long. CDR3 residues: CASSDWGDASGTDTQYF. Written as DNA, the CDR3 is TGCGCCAGCAGTGATTGGGGAGACGCCTCAGGCACAGATACGCAGTATTTT.

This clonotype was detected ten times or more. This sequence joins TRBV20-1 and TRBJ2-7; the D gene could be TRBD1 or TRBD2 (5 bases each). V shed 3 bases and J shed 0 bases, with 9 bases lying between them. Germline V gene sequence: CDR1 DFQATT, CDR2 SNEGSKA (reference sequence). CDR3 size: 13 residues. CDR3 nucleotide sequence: TGCAGTGCTAGGGCAGGGAGCTCCTACGAGCAGTACTTC. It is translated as CSARAGSSYEQYF.

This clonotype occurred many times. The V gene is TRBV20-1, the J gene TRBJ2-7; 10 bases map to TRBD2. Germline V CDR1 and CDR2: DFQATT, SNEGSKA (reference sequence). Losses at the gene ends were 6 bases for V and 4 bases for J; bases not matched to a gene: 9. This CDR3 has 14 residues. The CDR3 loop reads CSATRTSGIYEQYF. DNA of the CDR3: TGCAGTGCAACTAGGACTAGCGGTATATACGAGCAGTACTTC.

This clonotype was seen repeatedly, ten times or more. The CDR3 region is CASSLAGIRYEQYF. DNA of the CDR3: TGTGCCAGCAGCTTAGCGGGGATCCGCTACGAGCAGTACTTC. The chain uses TRBV7-9 and TRBJ2-7; D is undetermined. The germline V and J ends were trimmed by 0 bases and 3 bases, with 9 bases remaining between them. Per germline, CDR1 SEHNR and CDR2 FQNEAQ (reference sequence). The CDR3 loop spans 14 amino acids.

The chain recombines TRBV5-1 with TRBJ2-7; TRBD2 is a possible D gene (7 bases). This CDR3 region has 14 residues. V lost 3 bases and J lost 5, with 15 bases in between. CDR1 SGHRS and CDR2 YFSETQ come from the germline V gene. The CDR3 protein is CASSWGGGGNEQYF. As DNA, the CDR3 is TGCGCCAGCAGCTGGGGGGGAGGGGGGAACGAGCAGTACTTC.

CDR3: CASRPDTSLANYGYTF. In nucleotides, the CDR3 is TGTGCCAGCAGGCCGGACACGTCATTAGCTAACTATGGCTACACCTTC. This sequence joins TRBV6-1 and TRBJ1-2, with D possibly TRBD1 on 5 matching bases. CDR3 length: 16 amino acids. The germline gives CDR1 MNHNS, CDR2 SASEGT. V lost 6 bases and J lost 0, with 17 bases in between.

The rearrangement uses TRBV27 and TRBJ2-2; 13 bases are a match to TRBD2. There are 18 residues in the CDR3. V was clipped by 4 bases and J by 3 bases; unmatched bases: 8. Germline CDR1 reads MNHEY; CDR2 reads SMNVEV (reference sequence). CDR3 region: CASSSLLAGGGYTGELFF. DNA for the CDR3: TGTGCCAGCAGTTCCCTACTAGCGGGAGGGGGGTACACCGGGGAGCTGTTTTTT.

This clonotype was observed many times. CDR3 in DNA: TGTGCCACCAGTGACTCCTTCGACAGGGCACAAGAGACCCAGTACTTC. Amino acid sequence: CATSDSFDRAQETQYF. This rearrangement joins TRBV24-1 to TRBJ2-5; 7 nucleotides line up with TRBD1. The CDR3 consists of 16 residues. Germline CDR1 KGHDR, CDR2 SFDVKD. V gave up 4 bases and J gave up 2 bases; unmatched junction bases: 9.

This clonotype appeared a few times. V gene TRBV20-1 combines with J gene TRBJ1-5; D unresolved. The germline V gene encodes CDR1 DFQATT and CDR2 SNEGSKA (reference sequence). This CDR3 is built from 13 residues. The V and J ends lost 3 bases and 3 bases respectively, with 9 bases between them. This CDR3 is CSARARDNQPQHF. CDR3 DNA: TGCAGTGCTAGGGCACGGGACAATCAGCCCCAGCATTTT.

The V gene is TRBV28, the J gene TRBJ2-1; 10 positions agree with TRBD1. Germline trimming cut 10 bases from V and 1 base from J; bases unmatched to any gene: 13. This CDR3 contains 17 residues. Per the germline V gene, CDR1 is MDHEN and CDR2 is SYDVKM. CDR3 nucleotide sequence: TGTGCCACTGGACAGGGGGGGTTTGCGGGGTCCTACAATGAGCAGTTCTTC. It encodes CATGQGGFAGSYNEQFF.

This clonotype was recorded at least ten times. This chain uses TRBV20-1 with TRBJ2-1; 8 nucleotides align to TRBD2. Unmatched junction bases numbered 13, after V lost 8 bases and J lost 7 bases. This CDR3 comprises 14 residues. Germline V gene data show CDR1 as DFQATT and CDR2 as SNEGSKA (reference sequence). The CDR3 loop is CSPIPRASGNEQFF. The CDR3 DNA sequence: TGCAGTCCTATACCAAGGGCTAGCGGGAATGAGCAGTTCTTC.

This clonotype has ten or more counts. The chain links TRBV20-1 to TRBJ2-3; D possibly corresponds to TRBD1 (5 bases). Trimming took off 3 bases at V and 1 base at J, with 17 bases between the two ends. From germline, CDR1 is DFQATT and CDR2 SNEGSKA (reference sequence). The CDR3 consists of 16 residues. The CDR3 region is CSASPRLARGTDTQYF. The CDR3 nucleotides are TGCAGTGCTAGCCCGAGACTGGCCAGGGGCACAGATACGCAGTATTTT.

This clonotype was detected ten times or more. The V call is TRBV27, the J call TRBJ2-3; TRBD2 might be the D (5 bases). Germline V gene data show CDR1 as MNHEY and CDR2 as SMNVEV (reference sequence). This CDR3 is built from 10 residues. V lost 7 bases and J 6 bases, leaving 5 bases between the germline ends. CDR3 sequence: CASTGDTQYF. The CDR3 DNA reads TGTGCCAGCACGGGGGATACGCAGTATTTT.

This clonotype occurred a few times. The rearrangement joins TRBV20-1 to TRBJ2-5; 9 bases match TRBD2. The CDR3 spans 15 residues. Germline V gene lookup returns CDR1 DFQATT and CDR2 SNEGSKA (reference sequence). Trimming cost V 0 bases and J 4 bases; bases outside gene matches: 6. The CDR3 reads CSARDLRTSVETQYF. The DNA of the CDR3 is TGCAGTGCTAGAGATCTTAGGACTAGCGTAGAGACCCAGTACTTC.

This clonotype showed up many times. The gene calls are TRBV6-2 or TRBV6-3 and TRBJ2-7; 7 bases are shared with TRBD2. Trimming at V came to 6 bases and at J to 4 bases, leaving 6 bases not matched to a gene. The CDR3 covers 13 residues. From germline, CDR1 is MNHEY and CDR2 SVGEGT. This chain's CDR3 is CASSRERDYEQYF. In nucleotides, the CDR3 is TGTGCCAGCAGCCGAGAGCGGGATTACGAGCAGTACTTC.

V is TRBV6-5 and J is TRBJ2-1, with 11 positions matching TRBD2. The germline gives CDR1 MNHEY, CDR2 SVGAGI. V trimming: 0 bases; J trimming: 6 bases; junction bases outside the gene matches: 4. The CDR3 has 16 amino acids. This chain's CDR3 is CASSYSSTSGSNEQFF. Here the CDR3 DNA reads TGTGCCAGCAGTTACTCGAGCACTAGCGGGAGCAATGAGCAGTTCTTC.

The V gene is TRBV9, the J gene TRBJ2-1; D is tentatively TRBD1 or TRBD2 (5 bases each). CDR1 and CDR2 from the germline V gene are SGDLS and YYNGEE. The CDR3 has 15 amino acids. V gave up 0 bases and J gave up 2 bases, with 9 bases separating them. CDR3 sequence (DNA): TGTGCCAGCAGCGTAGGGGGGTCGACCTACAATGAGCAGTTCTTC. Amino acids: CASSVGGSTYNEQFF.

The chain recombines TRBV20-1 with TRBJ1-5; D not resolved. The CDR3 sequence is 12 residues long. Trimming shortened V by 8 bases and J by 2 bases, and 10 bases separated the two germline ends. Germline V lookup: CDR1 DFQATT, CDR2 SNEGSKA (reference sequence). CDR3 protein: CSQKSGNQPQHF. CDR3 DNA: TGCAGTCAAAAATCTGGCAATCAGCCCCAGCATTTT.

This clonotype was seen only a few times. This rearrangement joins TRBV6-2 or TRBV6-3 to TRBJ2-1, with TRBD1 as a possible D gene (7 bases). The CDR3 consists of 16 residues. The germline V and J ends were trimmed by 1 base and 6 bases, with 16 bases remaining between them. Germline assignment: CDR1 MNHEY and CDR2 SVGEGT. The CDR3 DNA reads TGTGCCAGCAGTTACTGGCCCAGTCAGGGGGGCAATGAGCAGTTCTTC. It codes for CASSYWPSQGGNEQFF.

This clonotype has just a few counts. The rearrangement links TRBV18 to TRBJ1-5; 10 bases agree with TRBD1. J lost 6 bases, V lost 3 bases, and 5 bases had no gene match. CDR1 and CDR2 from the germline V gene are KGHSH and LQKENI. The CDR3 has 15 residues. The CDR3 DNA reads TGTGCCAGCTCACCCACCGGGACAGGGGTTCAGCCCCAGCATTTT. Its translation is CASSPTGTGVQPQHF. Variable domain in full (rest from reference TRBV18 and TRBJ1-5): NAGVMQNPRHLVRRRGQEARLRCSPMKGHSHVYWYRQLPEEGLKFMVYLQKENIIDESGMPKERFSAEFPKEGPSILRIQQVVRGDSAAYFCASSPTGTGVQPQHFGDGTRLSIL.

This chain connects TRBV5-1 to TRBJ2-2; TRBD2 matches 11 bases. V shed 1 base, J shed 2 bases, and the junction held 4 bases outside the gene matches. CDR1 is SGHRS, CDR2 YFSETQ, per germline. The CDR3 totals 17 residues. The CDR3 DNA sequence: TGCGCCAGCAGCTTGATAGCGGGAGGGAAAAACACCGGGGAGCTGTTTTTT. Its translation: CASSLIAGGKNTGELFF.

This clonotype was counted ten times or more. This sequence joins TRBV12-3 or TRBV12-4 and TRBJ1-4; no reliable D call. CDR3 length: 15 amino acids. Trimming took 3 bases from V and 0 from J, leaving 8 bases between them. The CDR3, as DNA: TGTGCCAGCAGTTTGAGGGTCGCAACTAATGAAAAACTGTTTTTT. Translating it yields CASSLRVATNEKLFF.

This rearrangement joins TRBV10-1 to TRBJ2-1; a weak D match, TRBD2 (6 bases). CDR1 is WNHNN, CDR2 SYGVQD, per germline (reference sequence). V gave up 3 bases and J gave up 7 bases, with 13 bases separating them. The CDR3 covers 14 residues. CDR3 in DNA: TGCGCCAGCAGTGAAGGAGGGGCTTGGAATGAGCAGTTCTTC. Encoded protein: CASSEGGAWNEQFF.

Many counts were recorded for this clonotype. For the CDR3, the DNA is TGTGCCAGCAGCCAAGGAGGGACAGGCGAGCAGTACTTC. Translating gives CASSQGGTGEQYF. V and J are TRBV3-1 and TRBJ2-7; TRBD1 aligns across 8 bases. This CDR3 has 13 residues. Looked up from germline, CDR1 is LGHDT and CDR2 is YNNKEL (reference sequence). V lost 1 base, J lost 6 bases, and 2 bases stayed unmatched.

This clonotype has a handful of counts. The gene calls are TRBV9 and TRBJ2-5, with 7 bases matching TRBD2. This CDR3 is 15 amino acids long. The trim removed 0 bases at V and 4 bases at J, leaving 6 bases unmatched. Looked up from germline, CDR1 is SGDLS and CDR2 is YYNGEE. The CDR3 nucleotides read TGTGCCAGCAGCGTAGCGCTAGCGGAGATAGAGACCCAGTACTTC. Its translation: CASSVALAEIETQYF. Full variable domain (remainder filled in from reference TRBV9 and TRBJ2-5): DSGVTQTPKHLITATGQRVTLRCSPRSGDLSVYWYQQSLDQGLQFLIQYYNGEERAKGNILERFSAQQFPDLHSELNLSSLELGDSALYFCASSVALAEIETQYFGPGTRLLVL.

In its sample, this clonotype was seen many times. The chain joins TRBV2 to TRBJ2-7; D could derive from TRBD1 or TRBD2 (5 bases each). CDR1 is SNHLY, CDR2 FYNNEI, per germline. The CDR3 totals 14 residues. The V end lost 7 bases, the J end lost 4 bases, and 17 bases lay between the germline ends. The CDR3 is CASKRREEGYEQYF. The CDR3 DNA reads TGTGCCAGCAAGCGGCGAGAAGAGGGGTACGAGCAGTACTTC. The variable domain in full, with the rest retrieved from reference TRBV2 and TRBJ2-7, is EPEVTQTPSHQVTQMGQEVILRCVPISNHLYFYWYRQILGQKVEFLVSFYNNEISEKSEIFDDQFSVERPDGSNFTLKIRSTKLEDSAMYFCASKRREEGYEQYFGPGTRLTVT.

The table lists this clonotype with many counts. The CDR3 coding sequence is TGTGCCATCAGTGAGTCGCCGGGACAAGAAGGGGGCACCGGGGAGCTGTTTTTT. Translation: CAISESPGQEGGTGELFF. The chain joins TRBV10-3 to TRBJ2-2; TRBD1 is a possible D gene (6 bases). Germline assignment: CDR1 ENHRY and CDR2 SYGVKD. Trimming removed 0 bases from V and 4 bases from J, with 18 bases in between. This CDR3 contains 18 residues.

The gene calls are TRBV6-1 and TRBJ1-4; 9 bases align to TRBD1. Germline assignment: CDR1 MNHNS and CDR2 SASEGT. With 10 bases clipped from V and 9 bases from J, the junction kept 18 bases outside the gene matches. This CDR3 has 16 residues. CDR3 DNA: TGTGCCACCACAGGGGGCCACGGAGAAGCCGTTAAAAAACTGTTTTTT. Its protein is CATTGGHGEAVKKLFF.

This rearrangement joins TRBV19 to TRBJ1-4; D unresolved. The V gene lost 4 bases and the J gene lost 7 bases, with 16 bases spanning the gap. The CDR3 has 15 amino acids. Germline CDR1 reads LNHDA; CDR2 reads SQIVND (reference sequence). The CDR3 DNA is TGTGCCAGTAGTACTGGATATCAGTCGAGTGAAAAACTGTTTTTT. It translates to CASSTGYQSSEKLFF.

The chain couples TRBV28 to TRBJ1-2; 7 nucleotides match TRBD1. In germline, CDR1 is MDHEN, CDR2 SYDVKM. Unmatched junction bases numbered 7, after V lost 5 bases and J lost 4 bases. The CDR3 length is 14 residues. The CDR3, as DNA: TGTGCCAGCAGTGCCTATACAGGGGCCTATGGCTACACCTTC. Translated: CASSAYTGAYGYTF.